The next 24 T cell receptor beta chains were all read from a single sample in a study of CD8 T cells in Susac syndrome. Random hexamers primed reverse transcription of roughly 0.45 to 1 ug RNA. From the immunoSEQ multiplex PCR reads, TCRdb called clonotypes with MiXCR, one entry per CDR3 protein. Counted here are some 190,000 distinct CDR3 sequences, about 95% occurring once; the ten biggest clones make up less than 0.12%. Sequenced: CD4+ T cells from PBMCs. Receptors were obtained from a human donor in good health.

The chain carries TRBV6-5 and TRBJ1-3; no definite D call. The CDR3 runs 15 residues. Germline CDR1 is MNHEY and CDR2 is SVGAGI. V lost 2 bases, J lost 0 bases, and 8 bases lay in between. CDR3 loop: CASSYRATSGNTIYF. CDR3 DNA: TGTGCCAGCAGTTACAGGGCGACCTCTGGAAACACCATATATTTT.

This chain connects TRBV30 to TRBJ2-5; maybe TRBD2 (6 bases). V lost 3 bases, J lost 6 bases, and 14 bases lay in between. Germline CDR1 reads GTSNPN; CDR2 reads SVGIG (reference sequence). The CDR3 is 13 residues long. For the CDR3, the DNA is TGTGCCTGGAGAGATAGCGGTATACAGACCCAGTACTTC. Protein sequence: CAWRDSGIQTQYF.

The count of this clonotype is one. CDR3 DNA: TGTGCCAGCAGTTACAACGTGGGGGTTGGAAACACCATATATTTT. This encodes CASSYNVGVGNTIYF. V gene TRBV12-3 or TRBV12-4 combines with J gene TRBJ1-3, with a weak D call TRBD1 (5 bases). The CDR3 totals 15 residues. The V and J ends lost 4 bases and 3 bases respectively, with 13 bases between them.

The CDR3 is CASGPTRINEQFF. In DNA, the CDR3 is TGTGCCAGCGGCCCAACTAGAATCAATGAGCAGTTCTTC. The chain combines TRBV2 with TRBJ2-1; TRBD2 might be the D (5 bases). CDR1 is SNHLY and CDR2 is FYNNEI in the germline V gene. Trimming removed 8 bases at V and 6 bases at J, with 14 bases between. This CDR3 comprises 13 residues. Together with reference TRBV2 and TRBJ2-1, the CDR3 gives the full variable domain: EPEVTQTPSHQVTQMGQEVILRCVPISNHLYFYWYRQILGQKVEFLVSFYNNEISEKSEIFDDQFSVERPDGSNFTLKIRSTKLEDSAMYFCASGPTRINEQFFGPGTRLTVL.

Only one count was recorded for this clonotype. This chain connects TRBV29-1 to TRBJ2-7; the D gene is possibly TRBD2 (5 bases). Trimming removed 8 bases at V and 3 bases at J, with 14 bases between. In germline, CDR1 is SQVTM, CDR2 ANQGSEA. This CDR3 has 12 residues. CDR3 sequence (DNA): TGCAGCTTTACCGGACTTTACTACGAGCAGTACTTC. Amino acid sequence: CSFTGLYYEQYF.

The rearrangement uses TRBV3-1 and TRBJ2-3; D ambiguous. This CDR3 is 12 amino acids long. Germline values: CDR1 LGHDT, CDR2 YNNKEL (reference sequence). V lost 1 base and J 10 bases, leaving 9 bases between the germline ends. The CDR3 protein is CASSQAALAQYF. The CDR3 DNA follows: TGTGCCAGCAGCCAAGCTGCCCTGGCGCAGTATTTT.

The chain carries TRBV20-1 and TRBJ2-7; TRBD2 aligns across 9 bases. Per germline, CDR1 DFQATT and CDR2 SNEGSKA (reference sequence). V lost 0 bases to trimming and J lost 3 bases; unmatched junction nucleotides: 9. This CDR3 spans 16 amino acids. The chain's CDR3 is CSARDPSGKGNYEQYF. Here the CDR3 DNA reads TGCAGTGCTAGAGACCCTAGCGGGAAGGGCAACTACGAGCAGTACTTC.

This clonotype was detected only once. CDR3 residues: CASTGWVSNQPQHF. The CDR3 DNA follows: TGTGCCAGCACCGGTTGGGTATCCAATCAGCCCCAGCATTTT. The gene calls are TRBV28 and TRBJ1-5; the D is unclear. Per germline, CDR1 MDHEN and CDR2 SYDVKM. The CDR3 length is 14 residues. V was cut by 7 bases and J by 3 bases, with 13 bases left in between.

The chain couples TRBV5-1 to TRBJ2-2, with D unresolved. V was shortened by 3 bases and J by 1 base, with 10 bases between the two germline ends. Germline CDR1 and CDR2: SGHRS and YFSETQ. This CDR3 has 15 amino acids. The CDR3 nucleotides read TGCGCCAGCAGCTGGCAAACTGGGAACACCGGGGAGCTGTTTTTT. This sequence encodes CASSWQTGNTGELFF.

This chain joins TRBV6-2 or TRBV6-3 and TRBJ2-1, with unresolved D. Germline lookup yields CDR1 MNHEY and CDR2 SVGEGT. Between the trimmed V and J ends, which lost 6 bases and 5 bases, there was a span of 26 bases. This CDR3 is built from 18 residues. CDR3 loop: CASSVRDSKNSLNNEQFF. The CDR3 nucleotides are TGTGCCAGCAGCGTAAGGGATTCTAAGAACTCTCTTAACAATGAGCAGTTCTTC.

V is TRBV27 and J is TRBJ2-3, with TRBD2 matching 8 bases. Germline loops: CDR1 MNHEY, CDR2 SMNVEV (reference sequence). The CDR3 contains 14 residues. J gave up 1 base and V 7 bases, and 4 bases lay outside the gene matches. The CDR3 reads CASKDSGGTDTQYF. DNA for the CDR3: TGTGCCAGCAAGGATAGCGGGGGCACAGATACGCAGTATTTT.

The V gene is TRBV29-1, the J gene TRBJ2-1; tentative D call: TRBD2 (6 bases). V shed 6 bases and J shed 10 bases, with 16 bases lying between them. CDR1 and CDR2 (germline): SQVTM, ANQGSEA. The CDR3 totals 12 residues. The CDR3 nucleotides read TGCAGCGTCCCCTTCGGGGGAGAGGAGCAGTTCTTC. Translation: CSVPFGGEEQFF.

In regard to this clonotype: The germline gene is not matched at one end of the junction; a read error may be the cause. V usage is TRBV7-7 and J usage is TRBJ2-2, with D perhaps matching TRBD2 (6 bases). Germline values: CDR1 SSHAT, CDR2 FNYEAQ (reference sequence). CDR3 length equals 15 residues. DNA for the CDR3: TGTGCTAGCAGCTTAGCGGCAGGGCACACCGGGGAGCTGTTTTTT. Protein: CASSLAAGHTGELFF.

The chain uses TRBV20-1 and TRBJ2-1; D is perhaps TRBD1 (6 bases). Looked up from germline, CDR1 is DFQATT and CDR2 is SNEGSKA (reference sequence). There are 15 residues in the CDR3. V was shortened by 6 bases and J by 0 bases, with 15 bases between the two germline ends. Here the CDR3 DNA reads TGCAGTGCCTGGACAGTTCTCTTCTCCTACAATGAGCAGTTCTTC. Its protein is CSAWTVLFSYNEQFF.

V usage is TRBV9 and J usage is TRBJ1-2; tentative D call: TRBD1 (5 bases). The germline V and J ends were trimmed by 3 bases and 7 bases, with 13 bases remaining between them. The CDR3 has 13 amino acids. CDR1 and CDR2 from the germline V gene are SGDLS and YYNGEE. CDR3 in DNA: TGTGCCAGCAGCGACAGCGGGACGCGTGGCTACACCTTC. This codes for CASSDSGTRGYTF.

The chain uses TRBV9 and TRBJ2-5; a weak D match, TRBD2 (6 bases). Germline CDR1 and CDR2: SGDLS and YYNGEE. Trimming shortened V by 4 bases and J by 3 bases, and 10 bases separated the two germline ends. The CDR3 spans 13 residues. CDR3 nucleotide sequence: TGTGCCAGCAGCACCCGACTAGAAGAGACCCAGTACTTC. Residues: CASSTRLEETQYF.

V usage is TRBV19 and J usage is TRBJ1-2, with D maybe TRBD1 (5 bases). CDR3 length: 15 residues. Germline CDR1 and CDR2: LNHDA and SQIVND (reference sequence). The ends were cut back, 6 bases at V and 0 bases at J, with 14 bases in the middle. CDR3 protein: CASRSRDRANYGYTF. The CDR3 nucleotides read TGTGCCAGTAGGAGCCGGGACCGAGCTAACTATGGCTACACCTTC.

The V call is TRBV5-6, the J call TRBJ2-1; the D is unclear. The CDR3 has 13 residues. V dropped 1 base and J dropped 7 bases, with 9 bases sitting between them. Germline assignment: CDR1 SGHDT and CDR2 YYEEEE. The CDR3 DNA reads TGTGCCAGCAGCTTGCTAGGCCTTAATGAGCAGTTCTTC. This sequence encodes CASSLLGLNEQFF.

The chain carries TRBV27 and TRBJ2-7, with a possible D match to TRBD2 (7 bases). The CDR3 is made up of 13 amino acids. Per the germline V gene, CDR1 is MNHEY and CDR2 is SMNVEV (reference sequence). V lost 5 bases, J lost 5 bases, and 13 bases lay in between. The CDR3 here is CASSRGGNDEQYF. CDR3 nucleotides: TGTGCCAGCAGTAGGGGGGGCAACGACGAGCAGTACTTC.

The gene calls are TRBV7-9 and TRBJ2-7; TRBD1 is a possible D gene (6 bases). There are 13 residues in the CDR3. CDR1 is SEHNR, CDR2 FQNEAQ, per germline (reference sequence). Trimming pared 2 bases from V and 4 bases from J, leaving 9 bases between. CDR3 amino acids: CASSLLDSYEQYF. The CDR3 bases are TGTGCCAGCAGCTTATTGGACAGTTACGAGCAGTACTTC.

The chain links TRBV28 to TRBJ2-1; D is unclear. With 4 bases removed from V and 6 bases from J, the gap between germline ends came to 13 bases. This CDR3 region has 14 residues. Germline V gene lookup returns CDR1 MDHEN and CDR2 SYDVKM. The CDR3 DNA reads TGTGCCAGCAGTTCTTCTGTTTCCGGCAATGAGCAGTTCTTC. It encodes CASSSSVSGNEQFF.

The chain employs TRBV30 and TRBJ2-7, with TRBD2 identical over 8 bases. Germline V lookup: CDR1 GTSNPN, CDR2 SVGIG (reference sequence). The CDR3 covers 15 residues. The ends lost 0 bases at V and 4 bases at J; junction bases unmatched: 8. The CDR3 nucleotides are TGTGCCTGGAGTGTACTCGGGGGGGTAACATACGAGCAGTACTTC. Translated, it gives CAWSVLGGVTYEQYF.

This chain connects TRBV18 to TRBJ2-5; no clear D gene. Germline V CDR1 and CDR2: KGHSH, LQKENI. The CDR3 runs to 13 residues. The germline V and J ends were trimmed by 6 bases and 2 bases, with 10 bases remaining between them. The CDR3 loop reads CASSLDQQETQYF. CDR3 nucleotides: TGTGCCAGCTCGCTGGACCAACAAGAGACCCAGTACTTC.

The count of this clonotype is one. The rearrangement uses TRBV29-1 and TRBJ2-5; perhaps TRBD2 as D (5 bases). V lost 4 bases, J lost 5 bases, and 14 bases lay in between. The CDR3 consists of 13 residues. CDR1 SQVTM and CDR2 ANQGSEA come from the germline V gene. The CDR3 sequence: CSVAEGVGETQYF. The CDR3 nucleotides read TGCAGCGTTGCTGAGGGAGTGGGGGAGACCCAGTACTTC.